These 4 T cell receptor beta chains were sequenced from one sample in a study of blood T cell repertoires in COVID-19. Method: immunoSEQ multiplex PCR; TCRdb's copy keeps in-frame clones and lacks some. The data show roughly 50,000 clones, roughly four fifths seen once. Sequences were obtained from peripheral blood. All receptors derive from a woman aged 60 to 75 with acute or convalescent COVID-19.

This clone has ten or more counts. For the CDR3, the DNA is TGTGCCAGCGCTACTCTTCCGGGACAGGGAAACACCATATATTTT. As protein: CASATLPGQGNTIYF. V and J are TRBV2 and TRBJ1-3, with 7 bases fitting TRBD1. CDR1 SNHLY and CDR2 FYNNEI come from the germline V gene. J lost 4 bases, V lost 8 bases, and 11 bases had no gene match. The CDR3 spans 15 residues.

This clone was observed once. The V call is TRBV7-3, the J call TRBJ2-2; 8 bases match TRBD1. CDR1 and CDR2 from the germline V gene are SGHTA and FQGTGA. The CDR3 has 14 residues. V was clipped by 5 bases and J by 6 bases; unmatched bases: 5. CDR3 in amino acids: CASSLDRAAGELFF. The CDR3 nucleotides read TGTGCCAGCAGCCTGGACAGGGCTGCCGGGGAGCTGTTTTTT.

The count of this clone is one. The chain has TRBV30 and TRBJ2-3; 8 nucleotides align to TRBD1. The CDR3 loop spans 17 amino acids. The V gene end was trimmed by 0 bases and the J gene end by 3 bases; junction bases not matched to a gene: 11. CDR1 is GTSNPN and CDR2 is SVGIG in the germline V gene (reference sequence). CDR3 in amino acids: CAWSVGWQGAVTDTQYF. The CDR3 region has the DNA TGTGCCTGGAGTGTAGGTTGGCAGGGGGCCGTGACAGATACGCAGTATTTT.

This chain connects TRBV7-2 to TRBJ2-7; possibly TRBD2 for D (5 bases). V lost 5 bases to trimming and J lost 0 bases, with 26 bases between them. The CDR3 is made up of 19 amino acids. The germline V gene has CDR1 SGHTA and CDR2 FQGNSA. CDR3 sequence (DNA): TGTGCCAGCAGCACAGACCGCACTAGTTTTGAAAGGAGCTCCTACGAGCAGTACTTC. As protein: CASSTDRTSFERSSYEQYF. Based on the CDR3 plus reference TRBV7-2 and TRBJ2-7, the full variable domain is GAGVSQSPSNKVTEKGKDVELRCDPISGHTALYWYRQSLGQGLEFLIYFQGNSAPDKSGLPSDRFSAERTGGSVSTLTIQRTQQEDSAVYLCASSTDRTSFERSSYEQYFGPGTRLTVT.